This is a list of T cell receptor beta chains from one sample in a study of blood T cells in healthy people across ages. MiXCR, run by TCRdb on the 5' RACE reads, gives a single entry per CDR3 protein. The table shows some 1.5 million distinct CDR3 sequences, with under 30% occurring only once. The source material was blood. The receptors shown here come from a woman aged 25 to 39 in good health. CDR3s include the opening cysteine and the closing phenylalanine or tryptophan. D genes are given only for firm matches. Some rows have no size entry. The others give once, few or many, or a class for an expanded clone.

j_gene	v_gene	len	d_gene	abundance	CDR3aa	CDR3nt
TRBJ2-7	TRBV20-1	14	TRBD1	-	CSVKPGTASYEQYF	TGCAGTGTAAAACCCGGGACAGCCTCCTACGAGCAGTACTTC
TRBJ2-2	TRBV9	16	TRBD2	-	CASSVEGGRATGELCF	TGTGCCAGCAGCGTAGAAGGTGGGAGGGCCACCGGGGAGCTGTGTTTT
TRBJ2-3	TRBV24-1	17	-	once	CATSDNGAGFKTDTQYF	TGTGCCACCAGTGATAACGGGGCAGGTTTTAAGACAGATACGCAGTATTTT
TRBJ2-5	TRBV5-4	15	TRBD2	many	CASSRSSGGVETQYF	TGTGCCAGCAGTCGATCTAGCGGGGGGGTAGAGACCCAGTACTTC
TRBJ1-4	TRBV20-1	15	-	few	CSDRMRVATNEKLFF	TGCAGTGATAGGATGAGGGTCGCTACTAATGAAAAACTGTTTTTT
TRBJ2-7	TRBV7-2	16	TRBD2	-	CASSLDRATSGQGQYF	TGTGCCAGCAGCCTGGACCGGGCGACTAGCGGCCAAGGGCAGTACTTC
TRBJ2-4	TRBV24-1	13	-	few	CATSEHSADIQYF	TGTGCCACCAGTGAGCACAGTGCGGACATTCAGTACTTC
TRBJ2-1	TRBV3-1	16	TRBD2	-	CASSQDLAGSHNEQFF	TGTGCCAGCAGCCAAGATCTAGCGGGGAGTCACAATGAGCAGTTCTTC
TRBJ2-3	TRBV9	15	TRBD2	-	CASSAAGISTDTQYF	TGTGCCAGCAGCGCAGCGGGGATTAGCACAGATACGCAGTATTTT
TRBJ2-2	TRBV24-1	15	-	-	CATSDSGQYTGELFF	TGTGCCACCAGTGATTCCGGACAGTACACCGGGGAGCTGTTTTTT
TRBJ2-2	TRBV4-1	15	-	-	CASSPGAGYTGELFF	TGCGCCAGCAGCCCAGGGGCGGGATACACCGGGGAGCTGTTTTTT
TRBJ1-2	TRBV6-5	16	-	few	CASSPAGDVTNYGYTF	TGTGCCAGCAGCCCCGCGGGGGACGTGACTAACTATGGCTACACCTTC
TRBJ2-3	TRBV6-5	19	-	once	CASSYRTAGVVPSTDAQYF	TGTGCCAGCAGTTATCGTACGGCAGGGGTGGTCCCTAGCACAGATGCGCAGTATTTT
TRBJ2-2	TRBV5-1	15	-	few	CASSWRGADTGELFF	TGCGCCAGCAGCTGGAGGGGGGCGGACACCGGGGAGCTGTTTTTT
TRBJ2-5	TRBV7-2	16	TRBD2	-	CASSLVGASGSYEQYF	TGTGCCAGCAGCTTAGTGGGGGCTAGCGGGAGCTATGAGCAGTACTTC
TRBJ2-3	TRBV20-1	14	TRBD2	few	CSATGTSVGDTQYF	TGCAGTGCTACAGGGACTAGCGTGGGAGATACGCAGTATTTT
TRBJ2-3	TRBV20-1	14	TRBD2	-	CSARPAGGPDTQYF	TGCAGTGCTAGACCAGCGGGGGGGCCGGATACGCAGTATTTT
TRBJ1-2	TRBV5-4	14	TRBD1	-	CASSRDREDYGYTF	TGTGCCAGCAGCAGAGACAGGGAGGACTATGGCTACACCTTC
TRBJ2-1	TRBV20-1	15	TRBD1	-	CSVRDGTGHPYEQFF	TGCAGTGTTAGGGACGGGACAGGGCACCCCTATGAGCAGTTCTTC
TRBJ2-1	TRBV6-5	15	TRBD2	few	CASSYSGTSGNEQFF	TGTGCCAGCAGTTACTCGGGGACTAGCGGCAATGAGCAGTTCTTC
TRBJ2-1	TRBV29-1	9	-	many	CSVFQEQFF	TGCAGCGTGTTTCAGGAGCAGTTCTTC
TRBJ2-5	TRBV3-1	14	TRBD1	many	CASSQGTGRETQYF	TGCGCCAGCAGCCAGGGGACAGGCCGAGAGACCCAGTACTTC
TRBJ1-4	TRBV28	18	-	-	CASSTLSWREGANEKLFF	TGTGCCAGCAGTACTCTATCCTGGCGGGAGGGGGCTAATGAAAAACTGTTTTTT
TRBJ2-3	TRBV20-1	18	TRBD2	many	CSARPASGGYSSTDTQYF	TGCAGTGCTAGACCGGCTAGCGGGGGGTATTCTAGCACAGATACGCAGTATTTT
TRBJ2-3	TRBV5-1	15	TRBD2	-	CASSLDPSGERRQYF	TGCGCCAGCAGCTTGGACCCTAGCGGAGAGAGACGGCAGTATTTT
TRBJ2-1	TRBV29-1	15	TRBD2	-	CSAKNSGRAGNEQFF	TGCAGCGCCAAAAATAGCGGGAGGGCCGGGAATGAGCAGTTCTTC
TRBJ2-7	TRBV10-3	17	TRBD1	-	CAISESPSGQGVHEQYF	TGTGCCATCAGTGAGTCTCCTTCGGGACAGGGGGTCCACGAGCAGTACTTC
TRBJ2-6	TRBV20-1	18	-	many	CSARDGAGSGPGANVLTF	TGCAGTGCTAGAGATGGGGCAGGGTCTGGCCCTGGGGCCAACGTCCTGACTTTC
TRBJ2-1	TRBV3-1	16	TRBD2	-	CASSQGLAGDNNEQFF	TGTGCCAGCAGCCAAGGGCTAGCGGGGGATAACAATGAGCAGTTCTTC
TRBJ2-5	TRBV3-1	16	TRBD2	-	CASSQGGVAGKETQYF	TGTGCCAGCAGCCAAGGGGGAGTAGCGGGGAAAGAGACCCAGTACTTC
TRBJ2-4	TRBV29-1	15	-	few	CSVVTGTLAKNIQYF	TGCAGCGTTGTCACAGGGACTCTAGCCAAAAACATTCAGTACTTC
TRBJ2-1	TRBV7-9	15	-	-	CASSQAGDKRLEQFF	TGTGCCAGCAGCCAAGCAGGGGACAAGCGATTGGAGCAGTTCTTC
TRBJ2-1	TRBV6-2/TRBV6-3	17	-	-	CASSYSDSQGGYNEQFF	TGTGCCAGCAGTTACTCGGACAGCCAGGGTGGTTACAATGAGCAGTTCTTC
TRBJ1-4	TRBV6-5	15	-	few	CASSYSQGPGEKLFF	TGTGCCAGCAGTTACTCGCAGGGGCCGGGTGAAAAACTGTTTTTT
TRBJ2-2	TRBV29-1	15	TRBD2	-	CSVELAGGSTGERFF	TGCAGCGTGGAGCTAGCGGGAGGCAGCACCGGGGAGCGGTTTTTT
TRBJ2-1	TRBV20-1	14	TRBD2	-	CSAKLAGGLNEQFF	TGCAGTGCGAAACTAGCGGGGGGGCTTAATGAGCAGTTCTTC
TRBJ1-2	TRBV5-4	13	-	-	CASSVGTNYDYTF	TGTGCCAGCAGCGTCGGAACTAACTATGACTACACCTTC
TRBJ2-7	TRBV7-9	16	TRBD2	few	CASSPRTSGGLDEQYF	TGTGCCAGCAGCCCTCGGACTAGCGGGGGATTAGACGAGCAGTACTTC
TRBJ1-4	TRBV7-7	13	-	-	CASSKETSEKRFF	TGTGCCAGCAGCAAAGAGACTAGTGAAAAACGGTTTTTT
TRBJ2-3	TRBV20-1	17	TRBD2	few	CSVKFPLRGETRDTQYF	TGCAGTGTTAAGTTCCCCCTGCGGGGGGAAACACGGGATACGCAGTATTTT
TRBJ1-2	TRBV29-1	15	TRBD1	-	CSVTGTGIANYGYTF	TGCAGCGTAACCGGGACAGGGATTGCTAACTATGGCTACACCTTC
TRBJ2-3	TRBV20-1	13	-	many	CSASTGSTDTQYF	TGCAGTGCTTCGACGGGGAGCACAGATACGCAGTATTTT
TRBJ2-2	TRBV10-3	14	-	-	CAINEDIGTGELFF	TGTGCTATCAATGAGGACATAGGGACCGGGGAGCTGTTTTTT